The TCR beta chain described here comes from a study of blood T cell repertoires in COVID-19. Study details: The United States, Italy and Spain provided the acute and convalescent COVID-19 samples. T cells, B-cell-depleted T cells, or PBMCs provided the cDNA or gDNA that served as material.

Original handling: Amplification from reference gene primers served as the basis for estimated nucleated cell counts. The assay was immunoSEQ multiplex PCR, and TCRdb's table has in-frame clones only and misses some. The V and J calls and clone size come from that table; D and trimming were worked out from the DNA. The table has about 61,000 clones, 65% to 85% seen once. V shed 4 bases and J shed 1 base, with 13 bases lying between them. The CDR3 sequence is 15 residues long. Germline-derived CDR1 and CDR2 are MDHEN and SYDVKM. The sample taken for sequencing was peripheral blood. The chain employs TRBV28 and TRBJ1-1; no reliable D call. This receptor was identified in a man older than 75 with active or convalescent COVID-19. For the CDR3, the DNA is TGTGCCAGCAGTTCCTCCGGGGAAAGGAACACTGAAGCTTTCTTT. Residues: CASSSSGERNTEAFF.